This is a list of T cell receptor beta chains from one sample in a study of T cell responses to AZD1222 COVID-19 vaccine. Clones were sequenced by immunoSEQ multiplex PCR, and TCRdb holds only the in-frame ones, with some missing. The sample includes around 140,000 clones, around 86% seen only once; the top ten take about 22%. The sequences come from peripheral blood, collected on day 0 of AZD1222 vaccination. These receptors came from an adult in good health. Each CDR3 is given with its conserved first and last residue. The D gene is left open where the match is weak. The size entry is marked missing in some rows and otherwise reads once, few, many or a size class.

clone_size j_call d_call v_call cdr3_aa cdr3_nt
. TRBJ1-2 TRBD1 TRBV7-2 CASSLTDRVGGYTF TGTGCCAGCAGCTTAACAGACAGGGTGGGTGGCTACACCTTC
. TRBJ1-2 TRBD1 TRBV9 CASTTGGYYGYTF TGTGCCAGTACCACAGGGGGCTATTATGGCTACACCTTC
. TRBJ2-7 TRBD1 TRBV4-1 CASSQPRGTGTNYEQYF TGCGCCAGCAGCCAACCGCGAGGGACAGGGACAAACTACGAGCAGTACTTC
. TRBJ1-3 TRBD1 TRBV5-1 CASSLGTGESSGNTIYF TGCGCCAGCAGCTTGGGGACAGGAGAGAGCTCTGGAAACACCATATATTTT
. TRBJ2-1 TRBD2 TRBV5-1 CASSLDGGGAYNEQFF TGCGCCAGCAGCTTGGATGGCGGGGGGGCCTACAATGAGCAGTTCTTC
. TRBJ2-5 . TRBV9 CASSVLGALGETQYF TGTGCCAGCAGCGTCCTTGGGGCCTTAGGGGAGACCCAGTACTTC
. TRBJ1-4 TRBD1 TRBV7-9 CASSFGQATTNEKLFF TGTGCCAGCAGCTTCGGACAGGCTACAACTAATGAAAAACTGTTTTTT
. TRBJ2-7 . TRBV14 CASSQENRDEQYF TGTGCCAGCAGCCAGGAGAACAGGGACGAGCAGTACTTC
. TRBJ1-1 TRBD1 TRBV19 CASSPSRDRGPEAFF TGTGCCAGTAGCCCCTCCCGGGACAGGGGGCCTGAAGCTTTCTTT
few TRBJ1-2 . TRBV12-3/TRBV12-4 CASSHRRLGGYTF TGTGCCAGCAGCCATAGGAGGCTTGGGGGCTACACCTTC
few TRBJ2-3 TRBD2 TRBV29-1 CSVDTLWTSGGASDTQYF TGCAGCGTTGATACCCTCTGGACTAGCGGGGGGGCATCAGATACGCAGTATTTT
once TRBJ1-4 . TRBV27 CASSLRGEKLFF TGTGCCAGCAGTTTACGAGGGGAAAAACTGTTTTTT
few TRBJ2-7 . TRBV29-1 CSVELSRGTGYYEQYF TGCAGCGTTGAACTCTCCAGGGGCACAGGCTACTACGAGCAGTACTTC
. TRBJ2-7 . TRBV15 CATSFTESNEQYF TGTGCCACCAGCTTCACCGAGAGTAACGAGCAGTACTTC
. TRBJ2-2 TRBD2 TRBV5-6 CASSREGGELFF TGTGCCAGCAGCAGGGAGGGCGGGGAGCTGTTTTTT
. TRBJ1-1 . TRBV28 CASRPEGVGVFKAFF TGTGCCAGCAGACCCGAAGGGGTGGGGGTCTTCAAAGCTTTCTTT
. TRBJ1-2 . TRBV28 CASSPRTGWGLYGYTF TGTGCCAGCAGTCCACGGACCGGATGGGGGCTCTATGGCTACACCTTC
. TRBJ1-2 . TRBV4-3 CASSRSTGGRSMGYTF TGCGCCAGCAGCCGGAGCACGGGGGGGCGTTCTATGGGCTACACCTTC
. TRBJ2-7 TRBD1 TRBV6-5 CASVGADRGLYEQYF TGTGCCAGCGTTGGCGCGGACAGGGGTTTATACGAGCAGTACTTC
. TRBJ2-7 . TRBV30 CAWSGGLLSYEQYF TGTGCCTGGAGTGGGGGACTGTTGTCCTACGAGCAGTACTTC
. TRBJ2-7 TRBD1 TRBV4-1 CASSQAGTASYEQYF TGCGCCAGCAGCCAGGCCGGGACAGCATCCTACGAGCAGTACTTC
. TRBJ2-3 TRBD1 TRBV29-1 CSVERAGTAGQVTQYF TGCAGCGTTGAGCGGGCAGGGACAGCTGGGCAGGTTACGCAGTATTTT
. TRBJ1-1 TRBD1 TRBV3-1/TRBV3-2 CASSQTGRTEAFF TGTGCCAGCAGCCAGACAGGGCGTACTGAAGCTTTCTTT
. TRBJ2-5 . TRBV5-1 CASSPEGGEKVGQPEYF TGCGCCAGCAGCCCTGAGGGTGGGGAAAAGGTCGGACAGCCGGAGTACTTC
. TRBJ1-3 TRBD1 TRBV30 CAWSKDRTAGNTIYF TGTGCCTGGAGTAAGGACAGGACCGCTGGAAACACCATATATTTT
. TRBJ1-5 . TRBV29-1 CSVETGNSNQPQHF TGCAGCGTCGAAACAGGGAATAGCAATCAGCCCCAGCATTTT
once TRBJ1-2 . TRBV10-2 CASSGDSPSQVNYGYTF TGCGCCAGCAGTGGGGACTCGCCGTCTCAAGTTAACTATGGCTACACCTTC
. TRBJ1-1 . TRBV2 CASSQDTGGRSGAFF TGTGCCAGCAGCCAAGATACCGGTGGAAGGTCGGGTGCTTTCTTT
. TRBJ1-2 . TRBV6-5 CASSYNRDYGYTF TGTGCCAGCAGTTACAACAGGGACTATGGCTACACCTTC
. TRBJ1-5 TRBD1 TRBV28 CASSPGQGLGSTDQPQHF TGTGCCAGCAGCCCTGGACAGGGGCTAGGATCGACGGATCAGCCCCAGCATTTT
. TRBJ1-2 TRBD1 TRBV9 CASSPPDRVRYGYTF TGTGCCAGCAGCCCGCCGGACAGGGTTCGCTATGGCTACACCTTC
few TRBJ1-2 . TRBV28 CASSTQGPYGYTF TGTGCCAGCAGCACACAGGGCCCGTATGGCTACACCTTC
. TRBJ2-3 TRBD1 TRBV2 CASSRPGTGSDTQYF TGTGCCAGCAGTCGTCCCGGGACAGGGTCCGATACGCAGTATTTT
. TRBJ2-5 TRBD1 TRBV7-8 CASSWADREETQYF TGTGCCAGCAGCTGGGCGGACAGGGAAGAGACCCAGTACTTC
. TRBJ1-1 TRBD1 TRBV11-2 CASSLGDRGLRTEAFF TGTGCCAGCAGCTTAGGGGACAGGGGCCTAAGGACTGAAGCTTTCTTT
. TRBJ2-3 . TRBV6-5 CASRRSLGDTQYF TGTGCCAGCAGGCGCTCCCTGGGGGATACGCAGTATTTT
. TRBJ2-5 . TRBV11-3 CASSRDPAQETQYF TGTGCCAGCAGCCGAGACCCAGCACAAGAGACCCAGTACTTC
. TRBJ2-1 TRBD1 TRBV28 CASSPLGTVNEQFF TGTGCCAGCAGCCCTCTGGGGACAGTCAATGAGCAGTTCTTC
. TRBJ2-3 . TRBV7-8 CASSLRGQSGDTQYF TGTGCCAGCAGCTTACGAGGACAGTCCGGGGATACGCAGTATTTT
. TRBJ1-1 TRBD1 TRBV27 CASSRGDRATEAFF TGTGCCAGTAGTAGGGGAGACAGGGCCACTGAAGCTTTCTTT
. TRBJ1-1 . TRBV18 CASSQDDPTEAFF TGTGCCAGCTCTCAAGACGATCCCACTGAAGCTTTCTTT
. TRBJ2-1 . TRBV6-6 CASSPPSEQFF TGTGCCAGCAGTCCTCCCTCCGAGCAGTTCTTC
. TRBJ2-7 . TRBV28 CASTASRGYYEQYF TGTGCCAGCACTGCCTCCAGGGGTTACTACGAGCAGTACTTC
once TRBJ1-1 . TRBV5-1 CASSLGTDSPMNTEAFF TGCGCCAGCAGCTTGGGGACAGACAGCCCCATGAACACTGAAGCTTTCTTT
. TRBJ1-2 . TRBV18 CASSPPSGIYGYTF TGTGCCAGCTCACCACCGTCGGGGATCTATGGCTACACCTTC
. TRBJ1-1 . TRBV11-2 CASSLGPGALTEAFF TGTGCCAGCAGCTTAGGGCCGGGGGCTCTGACTGAAGCTTTCTTT
. TRBJ1-2 . TRBV6-6 CASSWGTTYGYTF TGTGCCAGCAGTTGGGGGACAACCTATGGCTACACCTTC
few TRBJ1-2 . TRBV4-1 CASSPLTAEVRYGYTF TGCGCCAGCAGCCCCCTTACCGCCGAGGTAAGGTATGGCTACACCTTC
. TRBJ2-1 TRBD2 TRBV6-4 CASSKSGGSPNEQFF TGTGCCAGCAGTAAAAGCGGGGGGTCTCCCAATGAGCAGTTCTTC
. TRBJ2-7 . TRBV5-1 CASRREPQNTYEQYF TGCGCCAGCAGAAGGGAGCCCCAGAATACCTACGAGCAGTACTTC
. TRBJ1-1 . TRBV4-3 CASSQDLNTEAFF TGCGCCAGCAGCCAAGACCTTAACACTGAAGCTTTCTTT
. TRBJ1-2 TRBD1 TRBV9 CASSPTTTGGVYGYTF TGTGCCAGCAGCCCAACGACGACAGGGGGCGTCTATGGCTACACCTTC
. TRBJ1-5 TRBD1 TRBV5-1 CASSSGTGGGNQPQHF TGCGCCAGCAGCTCAGGGACAGGGGGCGGCAATCAGCCCCAGCATTTT